This T cell receptor beta chain stems from a study of response to subunit inactivated influenza vaccine. Study results and limitations: The authors suggested that every seasonal influenza vaccination recruits few new T cells.

This clonotype was counted at least ten times. Its antigen is not known. CDR1 is SGHRS and CDR2 is YFSETQ in the germline V gene. The CDR3 length is 14 residues. V gave up 6 bases and J gave up 6 bases, with 18 bases separating them. TCRdb reprocessed the RT-PCR reads via MiXCR and lists one record per CDR3 protein. Of 600,000 to 700,000 distinct CDR3 sequences listed, 14% are singletons. This TCR was sampled from a man between 50 and 59 years old who received an inactivated influenza vaccine. This specimen was PBMCs from blood, taken around 14 days before vaccination. J is TRBJ1-1 and V is TRBV5-1, with D uncertain. CDR3 in DNA: TGCGCCAGCACCCTCGGGGAATCCAACGCTGAAGCTTTCTTT. Its translation is CASTLGESNAEAFF.